This T cell receptor beta chain was identified during a study of T cells expressing NK-cell markers. Study-level information: With respect to HCMV, most of the eight sequenced donors were seropositive, and one was seronegative.

Overall study results and limits: NKG2C+ dominant clonotypes from 5 to 7 donors made up about 1.0-8% of CD8+ T cells.

Germline assignment: CDR1 SGHTS and CDR2 YDEGEE. This CDR3 contains 15 residues. Following a re-call of the 5' RACE reads, TCRdb has one entry per CDR3 protein and lacks DNA. The ten most abundant clones cover roughly 5.2% of a sample with about 380,000 distinct CDR3 sequences. Points on this clonotype: Its antigen remains unknown.

Sequenced input: blood T cells: a sorted CD56 or NKG2C T cell subset, CD4+ or CD8+ T cells, or bulk PBMC T cells (not recorded which). The TCR was taken from a man between 18 and 69 years old in good health. The V call is TRBV5-8, the J call TRBJ2-5; TCRdb's D call, TRBD1, is unchecked because there is no DNA. CDR3 region: CASSPHRDREETQYF.